This T cell receptor (beta chain) was recorded in a study of blood T cells in healthy people across ages. Germline assignment: CDR1 SGHRS and CDR2 YFSETQ. Trimming cost V 4 bases and J 4 bases, with 13 bases left between them. The CDR3 is 14 residues long. A second PCR of 7 to 11 cycles used a sample-barcoded 5' primer and a J-beta primer mix. Sequencing of every sample gave 3 million or more CDR3-containing paired-end reads. TCRdb itself ran the 5' RACE reads through MiXCR, one entry per CDR3 protein. The sample holds 1.5 million to 2 million distinct CDR3 sequences, over 25% seen once. The clonotype comes from a woman aged 25 to 45 in good health. Sequenced: blood. The chain employs TRBV5-1 and TRBJ2-3; D is uncertain. The CDR3 sequence: CASSLQEVPDTQYF. CDR3 sequence (DNA): TGCGCCAGCAGCCTTCAAGAGGTCCCAGATACGCAGTATTTT.